This TCR beta chain comes out of a study of cytomegalovirus exposure and HLA in healthy donors (dated by TCRdb to the late 2010s). Study-wide context: According to an earlier analysis of several hundred of the donors, roughly 180 million T cells yielded 117 million unique TCR beta sequences and about 300 Gb of sequence data. Around 300 gigabases of sequencing data and 70 million to 85 million unique TCR sequences were included in an early release covering under 650 HLA-typed donors. Of the 350 to 400 genotyped donors, about 80% fell in the genetic ancestry cluster associated with self-reported Caucasian donors. The aim of the study was to test whether cataloging public T cell receptors could identify signatures of past pathogen exposure. Using immunosequencing, the study profiled T cell repertoires from 666 subjects and related those repertoires to cytomegalovirus serostatus. A separate validation cohort of 100 to 150 different subjects was used in addition to the approximately 700-subject first cohort. The study combined high-throughput TCR immunosequencing, statistical association of individual TCRs with disease status, and machine learning to predict cytomegalovirus infection status. A later analysis re-analyzed previously published TCR beta repertoires from 650 to 800 donors and added high-resolution HLA genotyping to study TCR occurrence patterns. Rather than drawing on any new phenotypic data, the later analysis identified candidate immune exposures from TCR beta sequences and the way those sequences occurred across donors. To decide whether each TCR beta V gene segment behaved as functional or pseudogenic, an earlier analysis of approximately 620 of the donors relied on high-throughput TCR beta sequencing. Donor age, sex, ethnicity and CMV serostatus were compiled together with the repertoire data. Genome-wide SNP genotypes for about 65% of the 666 donors were used in a later genetic analysis, which treated that subset as a discovery cohort. Every repertoire in the discovery cohort had been generated on one and the same sequencing platform. HLA typing covered class I and class II loci at four-digit resolution. The number of donors typed differed by locus, with about 629-630 for A, B, C, DRB1 and DQB1, about 500 for DQA1, 600 to 610 for DPA1, and over 400 for DPB1. Because of strong linkage in the cohort, roughly five DR-DQ haplotypes were treated as single units for association and clustering. Among a few hundred genotyped donors of the cohort, an average of approximately 240,000 unique TCR beta nucleotide sequences were sequenced per donor, roughly 20% of them non-productive. The paper as a whole reports these results and caveats: Assigning TCR associations to individual alleles was difficult when HLA alleles, especially DR and DQ, strongly co-occurred. In a later analysis, HLA-associated TCR beta chains were found to be more clonally expanded and to have lower generation probabilities than equally common non-associated chains. Because HLA typing was unavailable for some donors at each locus, only the typed subset was used in association tests. This cohort had only TCR beta chains sequenced, and the lack of alpha or paired-chain data limited which features could be detected. In vitro tests confirmed that a few of the cytomegalovirus-associated TCR beta chains recognize cytomegalovirus antigens. The authors suggested that the approach could potentially be extended to other disease states and immunological phenotypes. Immune exposure information for the cohort was limited to CMV serostatus. The 87-base-pair reads could not distinguish some IMGT-functional V segments, including TRBV6-2 and TRBV6-3, so those segments were excluded. Most TCR sequences were seen in very few donors, while some public TCRs were found in many individuals. The classifier was reported to diagnose cytomegalovirus status with high specificity and sensitivity in both the original and validation cohorts. An association between a missense DCLRE1C variant and V-gene and J-gene trimming of TCR beta chains was found in a later genetic analysis and replicated in an independent cohort. In an earlier analysis of several hundred of the donors, most TCR beta V segments were observed in productive rearrangements about 87% or about 30% of the time, broadly matching IMGT annotations. A later analysis found that most CMV-associated TCR beta chains appeared HLA-restricted, with HLA associations seemingly driven largely by CMV exposure. Correlated functional status among segregating V segments might reflect linkage disequilibrium, but an unknown experimental factor could not be ruled out. Presence/absence analyses assumed roughly uniform sequencing depth across donors, an assumption that may not hold. A further reported finding was that TCR beta sequences accurately predicted the HLA-A and HLA-B alleles for most subjects in the first cohort. In a later analysis, about 17,000 TCR beta sequences were associated with specific HLA alleles at a false discovery rate of 0.05. A later analysis found that TCR association rates varied across HLA loci, with DRB1 alleles showing the most associated TCRs and HLA-C alleles the fewest. According to a later genetic analysis, donors in an Asian-associated ancestry cluster had fewer N-insertions in productive TCRs than the roughly 700-donor mean. A total of fewer than 200 TCR beta chains were listed by the study as associated with cytomegalovirus. Around 16 rarely observed V segments, including chromosome 9 orphons, were excluded from the earlier analysis of approximately 500 of the donors because counts were too low. In a later analysis, several top co-occurrence clusters were reported to appear linked to parvovirus B19, influenza, CMV and Epstein-Barr virus. The sequencing pipeline was judged likely to have produced a cluster of highly shared sequence variants as a technical artifact.

Details on this clone: Its antigen is not yet known. Base-call qualities are not available, and no considerably larger clone is one nucleotide away.

From its cysteine to its phenylalanine, the CDR3 spans 13 amino acids. Just CDR3 DNA is preserved here, 39 bases in frame from base 1. Cut back by 7 bases and 5 bases, the V and J ends lie 14 bases apart. CDR1 and CDR2 were assigned from the germline V gene as ENHRY and SYGVKD. Libraries were constructed by the immunoSEQ multiplex PCR assay. The multiplex PCR relied on a mix of 60 forward primers for TCR Vbeta segments and 13 reverse primers for TCR Jbeta segments. The CDR3 region of rearranged TCR beta genes was amplified from genomic DNA with a multiplex PCR assay. Amplified TCR beta libraries were sequenced as 87-base-pair reads on the Illumina HiSeq System. As for the authors' bioinformatics: Across the 500 to 850 repertoires, a later analysis counted approximately 83 million unique TCR beta chains, roughly 11 million of which were shared by at least two donors. Raw reads were error-corrected and collapsed into unique sequences with a nearest-neighbor algorithm that merged closely related sequences to remove PCR and sequencing errors. To assign V, D and J gene segments, CDR3 sequences were aligned to IMGT reference sequences. Each retained sequence needed at least a six-nucleotide match to both a V gene segment and a J gene segment. A rearrangement was called productive if the CDR3 had no stop codons and remained in frame with V and J, and every other rearrangement was called non-productive. Following IMGT convention, CDR3 was defined as the stretch from the second conserved V-encoded cysteine to the conserved J-encoded phenylalanine. In an earlier analysis of more than 550 of the donors, sequences lacking an unambiguous match to a single V gene segment were excluded. An earlier analysis of 500 to 700 of the donors classified V segments as functional when productive rearrangements were above 56.7% and as segregating when the standard deviation between donors was above 5%. A statistical classification framework was built to diagnose cytomegalovirus status from the catalog of TCR beta chain sequences. In a later analysis, V and J genes were assigned by comparing TCR nucleotide sequences against IMGT/GENE-DB human TR gene sequences. Using the TCRdist pipeline, a later analysis assigned CDR3 sequences along with most-parsimonious VDJ recombination scenarios. In a later analysis, each TCR beta chain was defined by its CDR3 amino acid sequence together with its V-gene family, and reads lacking a unique V-gene family were excluded. As a way to deal with suspected cross-contamination and a sequencing artifact, a later analysis dropped 450 to 600 nucleotide sequences that were highly shared and had low generation probability. In a later analysis, a clonal expansion index was calculated for each public chain from normalized within-repertoire ranks of inferred template counts. In a later analysis, generation probabilities were computed with a VDJ recombination model fitted to out-of-frame rearrangements, and the resulting probabilities were checked against IGoR. Hypergeometric tests were used in a later analysis to score TCR-TCR, TCR-HLA and TCR-CMV co-occurrence, with a repertoire-size bias correction applied to the TCR pairs. In a later analysis, false discovery rates were estimated by permuting HLA or CMV assignments 20 times. In a later analysis, co-occurring TCRs were grouped using DBSCAN, with TCRdist sequence similarity added in when clustering inside HLA-allele-positive subsets. For co-occurrence clustering, repertoires with fewer than 30,000 or more than 120,000 public chains were excluded, along with several repertoires with anomalous nucleotide sharing. This is the immuneACCESS table as TCRdb keeps it, with only in-frame sequences that have V and J called. A part of the clones is gone; compared with another copy, unresolved V genes explain less than half, and the rest is unexplained. That table supplies the V and J calls and clone size; D and trimming were determined from the DNA. Here the sample has some 150,000 clones; 64% occur a single time. Roughly 3.1% of the sample is in the top ten clones.

The cohort comprised under 700 healthy bone marrow donors. All cohort members were sampled while nominally healthy, although unrecorded immune exposures were likely present. The donor tested CMV seropositive and was one of the 289 seropositive cohort members. Every donor gave a peripheral blood sample, and the peripheral blood mononuclear cells from that sample were used for TCR beta sequencing. Genomic DNA was extracted from the blood cell samples with the Qiagen DNeasy Blood Extraction Kit. This sequence uses TRBV10-3 and TRBJ1-1; the D gene is not confidently resolved. Material for sequencing was PBMCs. This clonotype originated in a woman younger than 45 in good health and CMV-seropositive. The CDR3 here reads CAITHSDSTEAFF. The DNA reads as follows: TGTGCCATCACACACAGTGATTCGACTGAAGCTTTCTTT.